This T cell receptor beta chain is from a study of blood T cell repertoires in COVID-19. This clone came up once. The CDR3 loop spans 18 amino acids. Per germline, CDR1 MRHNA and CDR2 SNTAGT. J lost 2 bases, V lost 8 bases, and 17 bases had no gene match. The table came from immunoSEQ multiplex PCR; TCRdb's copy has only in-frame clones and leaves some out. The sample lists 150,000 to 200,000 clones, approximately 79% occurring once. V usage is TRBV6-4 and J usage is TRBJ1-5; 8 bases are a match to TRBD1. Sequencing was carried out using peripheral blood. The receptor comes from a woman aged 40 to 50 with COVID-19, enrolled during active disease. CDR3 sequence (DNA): TGTGCCAGCCAGATCAGGACAGGGAACATTATACGCAATCAGCCCCAGCATTTT. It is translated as CASQIRTGNIIRNQPQHF.